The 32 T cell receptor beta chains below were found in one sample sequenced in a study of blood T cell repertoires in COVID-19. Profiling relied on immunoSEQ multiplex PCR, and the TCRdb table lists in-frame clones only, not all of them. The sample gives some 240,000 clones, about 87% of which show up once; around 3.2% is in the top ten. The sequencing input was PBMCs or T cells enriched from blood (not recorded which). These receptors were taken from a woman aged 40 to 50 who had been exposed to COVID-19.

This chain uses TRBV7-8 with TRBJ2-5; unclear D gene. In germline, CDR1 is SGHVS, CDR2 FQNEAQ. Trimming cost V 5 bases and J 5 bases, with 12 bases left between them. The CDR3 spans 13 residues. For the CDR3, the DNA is TGTGCCAGCAGCCACATCAGATCGGAGACCCAGTACTTC. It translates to CASSHIRSETQYF.

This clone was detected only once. The CDR3 nucleotides are TGTGCCAGTAGTATGGTCACAGGGGTCGGAAACACCATATATTTT. Encoded protein: CASSMVTGVGNTIYF. The V gene is TRBV19, the J gene TRBJ1-3; 7 positions agree with TRBD1. The germline gives CDR1 LNHDA, CDR2 SQIVND (reference sequence). This CDR3 is built from 15 residues. V lost 3 bases and J lost 4; bases outside the gene matches: 6.

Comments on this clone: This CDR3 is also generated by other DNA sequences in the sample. The CDR3 nucleotides read TGTGCCAGCTCACCCCTCGGACAGGGCGACTATGGCTACACCTTC. Amino acids: CASSPLGQGDYGYTF. The V and J genes are TRBV18 and TRBJ1-2; 8 bases match TRBD1. After removal of 3 bases from V and 3 bases from J, the junction contained 6 bases not matched to a gene. The CDR3 runs 15 residues. Germline-derived CDR1 and CDR2 are KGHSH and LQKENI.

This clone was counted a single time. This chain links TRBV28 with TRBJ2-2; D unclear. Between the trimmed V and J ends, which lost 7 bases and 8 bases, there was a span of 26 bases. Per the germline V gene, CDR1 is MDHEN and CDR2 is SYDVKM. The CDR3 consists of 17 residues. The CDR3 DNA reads TGTGCCAGCAACCCCTATCCCGTATTTGCGGCCGCAGGGGAGCTGTTTTTT. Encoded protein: CASNPYPVFAAAGELFF.

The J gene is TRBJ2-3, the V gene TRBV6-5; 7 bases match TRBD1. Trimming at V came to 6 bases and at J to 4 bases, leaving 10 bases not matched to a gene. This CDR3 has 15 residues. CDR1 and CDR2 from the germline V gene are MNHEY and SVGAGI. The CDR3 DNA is TGTGCCAGCAGAAATACAGGGGTCATAGCAGATACGCAGTATTTT. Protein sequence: CASRNTGVIADTQYF.

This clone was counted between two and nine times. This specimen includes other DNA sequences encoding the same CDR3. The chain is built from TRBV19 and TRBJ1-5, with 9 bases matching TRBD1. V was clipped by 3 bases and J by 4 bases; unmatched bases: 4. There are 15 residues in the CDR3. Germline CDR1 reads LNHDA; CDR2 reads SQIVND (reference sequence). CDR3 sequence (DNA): TGTGCCAGTAGTATCCCCGGGACAGGGAATCAGCCCCAGCATTTT. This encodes CASSIPGTGNQPQHF.

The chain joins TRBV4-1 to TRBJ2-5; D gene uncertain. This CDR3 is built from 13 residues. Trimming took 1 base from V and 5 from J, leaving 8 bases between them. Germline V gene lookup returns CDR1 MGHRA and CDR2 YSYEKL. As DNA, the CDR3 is TGCGCCAGCAGCCAAGCCGTTTCGGAGACCCAGTACTTC. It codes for CASSQAVSETQYF.

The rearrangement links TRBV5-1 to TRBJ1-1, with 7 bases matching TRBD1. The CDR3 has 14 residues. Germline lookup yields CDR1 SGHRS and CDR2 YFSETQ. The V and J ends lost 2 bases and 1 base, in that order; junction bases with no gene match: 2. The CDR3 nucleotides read TGCGCCAGCAGCTTAGGGGGCCAGAACACTGAAGCTTTCTTT. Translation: CASSLGGQNTEAFF.

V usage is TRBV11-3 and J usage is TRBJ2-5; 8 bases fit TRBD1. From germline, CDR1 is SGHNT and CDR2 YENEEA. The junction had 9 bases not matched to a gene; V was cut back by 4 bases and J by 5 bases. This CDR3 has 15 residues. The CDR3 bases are TGTGCCAGCAGCTCCAGATGGGACAGGTCTGAGACCCAGTACTTC. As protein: CASSSRWDRSETQYF.

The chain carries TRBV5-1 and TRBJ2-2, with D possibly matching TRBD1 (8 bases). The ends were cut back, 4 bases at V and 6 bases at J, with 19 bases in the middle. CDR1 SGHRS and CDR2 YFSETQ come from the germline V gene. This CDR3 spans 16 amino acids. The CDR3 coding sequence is TGCGCCAGCAGCCTAGACGGACAGGGAGGGTCCGGGGAGCTGTTTTTT. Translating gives CASSLDGQGGSGELFF.

This CDR3 is CASSSATGYSYTF. For the CDR3, the DNA is TGTGCCAGCAGCTCCGCGACGGGGTACAGCTACACCTTC. This chain connects TRBV9 to TRBJ1-2; D gene uncertain. The CDR3 contains 13 residues. V lost 4 bases and J lost 9, with 16 bases in between. Germline lookup yields CDR1 SGDLS and CDR2 YYNGEE.

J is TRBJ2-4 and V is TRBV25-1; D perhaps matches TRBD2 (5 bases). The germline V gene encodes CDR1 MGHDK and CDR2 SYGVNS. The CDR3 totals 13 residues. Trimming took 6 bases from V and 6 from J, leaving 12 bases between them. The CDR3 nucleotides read TGTGCCAGCAGCCTGGCGGGCGTAAACATTCAGTACTTC. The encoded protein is CASSLAGVNIQYF.

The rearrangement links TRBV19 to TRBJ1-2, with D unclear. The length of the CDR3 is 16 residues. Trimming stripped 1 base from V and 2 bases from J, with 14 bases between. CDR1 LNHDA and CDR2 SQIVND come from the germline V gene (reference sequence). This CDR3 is CASSIGSVRENYGYTF. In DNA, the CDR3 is TGTGCCAGTAGTATAGGATCGGTGAGGGAAAACTATGGCTACACCTTC.

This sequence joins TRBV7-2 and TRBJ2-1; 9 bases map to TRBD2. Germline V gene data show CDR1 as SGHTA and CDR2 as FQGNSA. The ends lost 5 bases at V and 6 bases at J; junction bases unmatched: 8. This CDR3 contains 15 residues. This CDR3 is CASSQAGGGLNEQFF. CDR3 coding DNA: TGTGCCAGCAGCCAAGCGGGAGGAGGTCTCAATGAGCAGTTCTTC.

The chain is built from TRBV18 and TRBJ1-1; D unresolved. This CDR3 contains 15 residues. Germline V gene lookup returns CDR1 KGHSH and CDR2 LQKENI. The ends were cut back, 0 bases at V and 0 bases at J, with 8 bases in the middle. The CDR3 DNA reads TGTGCCAGCTCACCACCGGGCAGCATGAACACTGAAGCTTTCTTT. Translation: CASSPPGSMNTEAFF.

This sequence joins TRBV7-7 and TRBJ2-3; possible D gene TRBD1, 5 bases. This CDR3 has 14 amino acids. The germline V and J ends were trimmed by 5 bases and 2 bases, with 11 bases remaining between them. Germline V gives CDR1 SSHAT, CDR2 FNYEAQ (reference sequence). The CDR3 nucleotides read TGTGCCAGCAGCCCGACAGCTAACACAGATACGCAGTATTTT. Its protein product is CASSPTANTDTQYF.

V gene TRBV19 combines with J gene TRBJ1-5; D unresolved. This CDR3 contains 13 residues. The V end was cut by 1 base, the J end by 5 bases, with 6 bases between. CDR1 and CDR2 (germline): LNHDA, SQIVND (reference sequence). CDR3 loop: CASSIAPHQPQHF. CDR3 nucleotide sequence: TGTGCCAGTAGTATAGCTCCCCATCAGCCCCAGCATTTT.

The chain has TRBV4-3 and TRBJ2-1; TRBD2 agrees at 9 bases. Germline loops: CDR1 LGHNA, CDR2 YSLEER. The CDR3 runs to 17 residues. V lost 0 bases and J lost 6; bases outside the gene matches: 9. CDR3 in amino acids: CASSQDMVREGPNEQFF. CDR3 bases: TGCGCCAGCAGCCAAGATATGGTGCGGGAGGGCCCCAATGAGCAGTTCTTC.

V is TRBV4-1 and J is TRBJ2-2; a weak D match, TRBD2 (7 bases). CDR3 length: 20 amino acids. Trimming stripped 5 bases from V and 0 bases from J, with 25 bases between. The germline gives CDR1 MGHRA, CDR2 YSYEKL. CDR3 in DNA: TGCGCCAGCAGCAAAGGGGGGGCTAGCGGTAAAACCGCGAACACCGGGGAGCTGTTTTTT. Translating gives CASSKGGASGKTANTGELFF.

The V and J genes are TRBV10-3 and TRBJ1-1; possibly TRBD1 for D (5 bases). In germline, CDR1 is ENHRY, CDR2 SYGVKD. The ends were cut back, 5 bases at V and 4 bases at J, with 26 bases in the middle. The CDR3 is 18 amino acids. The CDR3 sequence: CAISSGGRTPQGFTEAFF. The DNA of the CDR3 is TGTGCCATCAGTTCCGGGGGAAGAACTCCTCAGGGTTTCACTGAAGCTTTCTTT.

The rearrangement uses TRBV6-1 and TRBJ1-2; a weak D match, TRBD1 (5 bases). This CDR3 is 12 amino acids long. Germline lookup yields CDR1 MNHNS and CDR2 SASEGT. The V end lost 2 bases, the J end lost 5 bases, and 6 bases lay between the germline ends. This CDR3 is CASSETGYGYTF. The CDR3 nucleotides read TGTGCCAGCAGTGAAACAGGTTATGGCTACACCTTC.

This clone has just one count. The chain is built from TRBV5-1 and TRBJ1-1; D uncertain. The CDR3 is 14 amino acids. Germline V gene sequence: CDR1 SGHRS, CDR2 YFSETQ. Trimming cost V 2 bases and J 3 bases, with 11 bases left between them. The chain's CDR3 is CASSFRESDTEAFF. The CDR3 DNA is TGCGCCAGCAGCTTTCGGGAAAGCGACACTGAAGCTTTCTTT.

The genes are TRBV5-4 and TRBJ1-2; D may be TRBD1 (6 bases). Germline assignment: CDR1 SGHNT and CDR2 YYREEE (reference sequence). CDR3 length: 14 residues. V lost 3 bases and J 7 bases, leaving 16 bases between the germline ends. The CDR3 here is CASSYAGAGAGYTF. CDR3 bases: TGTGCCAGCAGCTACGCTGGGGCGGGGGCTGGCTACACCTTC. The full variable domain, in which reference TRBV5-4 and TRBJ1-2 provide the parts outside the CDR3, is ETGVTQSPTHLIKTRGQQVTLRCSSQSGHNTVSWYQQALGQGPQFIFQYYREEENGRGNFPPRFSGLQFPNYSSELNVNALELDDSALYLCASSYAGAGAGYTFGSGTRLTVV.

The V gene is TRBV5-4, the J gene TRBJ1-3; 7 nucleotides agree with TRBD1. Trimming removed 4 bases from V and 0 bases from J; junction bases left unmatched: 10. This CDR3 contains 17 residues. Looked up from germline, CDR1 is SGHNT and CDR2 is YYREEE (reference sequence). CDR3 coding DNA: TGTGCCAGCAGCCCTGGAGGGACAGTCCGCTCTGGAAACACCATATATTTT. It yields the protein CASSPGGTVRSGNTIYF.

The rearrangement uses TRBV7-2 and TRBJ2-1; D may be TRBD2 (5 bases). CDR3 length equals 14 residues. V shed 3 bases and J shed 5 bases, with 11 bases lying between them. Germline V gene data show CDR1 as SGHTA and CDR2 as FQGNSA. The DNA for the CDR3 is TGTGCCAGCAGCTTGTCGGGGTTCAACAATGAGCAGTTCTTC. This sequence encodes CASSLSGFNNEQFF.

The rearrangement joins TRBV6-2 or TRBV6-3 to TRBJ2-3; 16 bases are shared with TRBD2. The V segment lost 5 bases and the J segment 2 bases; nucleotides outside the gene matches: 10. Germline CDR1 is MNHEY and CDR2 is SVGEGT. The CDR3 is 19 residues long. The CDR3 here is CASSPGLAGGRRSTDTQYF. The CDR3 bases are TGTGCCAGCAGTCCGGGACTAGCGGGGGGGCGGAGATCCACAGATACGCAGTATTTT.

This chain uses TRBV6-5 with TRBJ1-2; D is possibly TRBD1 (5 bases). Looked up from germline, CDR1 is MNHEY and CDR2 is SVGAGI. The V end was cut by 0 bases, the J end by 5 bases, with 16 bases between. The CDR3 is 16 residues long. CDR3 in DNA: TGTGCCAGCAGTTACTCGAGGCAGGGCGGTCTTTATGGCTACACCTTC. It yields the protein CASSYSRQGGLYGYTF.

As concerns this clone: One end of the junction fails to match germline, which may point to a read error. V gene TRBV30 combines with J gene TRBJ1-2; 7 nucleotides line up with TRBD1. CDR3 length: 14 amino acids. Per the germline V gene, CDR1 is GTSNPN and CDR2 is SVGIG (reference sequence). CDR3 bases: TGTGCCTGGAGTGTATTTGGCCAAAAGACAGGGCTTGACTTC. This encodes CAWSVFGQKTGLDF.

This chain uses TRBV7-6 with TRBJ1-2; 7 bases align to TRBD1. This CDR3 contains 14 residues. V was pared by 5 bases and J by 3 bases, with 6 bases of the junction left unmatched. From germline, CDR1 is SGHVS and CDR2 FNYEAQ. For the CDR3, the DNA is TGTGCCAGCAGCGCCGTAGGGACAGACTATGGCTACACCTTC. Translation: CASSAVGTDYGYTF.

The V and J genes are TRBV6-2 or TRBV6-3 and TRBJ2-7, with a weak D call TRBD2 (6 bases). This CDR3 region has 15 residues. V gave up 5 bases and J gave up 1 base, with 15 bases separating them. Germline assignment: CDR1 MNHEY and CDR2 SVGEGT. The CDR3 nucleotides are TGTGCCAGCAGTAAGGGGACTGTACTTTCCTACGAGCAGTACTTC. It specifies CASSKGTVLSYEQYF.

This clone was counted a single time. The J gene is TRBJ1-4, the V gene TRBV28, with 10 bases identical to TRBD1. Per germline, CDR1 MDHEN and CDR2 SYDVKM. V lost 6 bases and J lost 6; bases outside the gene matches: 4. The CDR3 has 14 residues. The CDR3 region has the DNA TGTGCCAGCAGGCCCGGGACAGGGGATGAAAAACTGTTTTTT. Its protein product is CASRPGTGDEKLFF. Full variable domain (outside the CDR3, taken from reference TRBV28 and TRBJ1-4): DVKVTQSSRYLVKRTGEKVFLECVQDMDHENMFWYRQDPGLGLRLIYFSYDVKMKEKGDIPEGYSVSREKKERFSLILESASTNQTSMYLCASRPGTGDEKLFFGSGTQLSVL.

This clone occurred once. CDR3 DNA sequence: TGTGCCAGCAGCTTAGTGGGAGGGCTTACTAGCACAGATACGCAGTATTTT. This codes for CASSLVGGLTSTDTQYF. This chain connects TRBV7-2 to TRBJ2-3; TRBD2 aligns across 7 bases. The trim removed 1 base at V and 0 bases at J, leaving 7 bases unmatched. Germline V gene lookup returns CDR1 SGHTA and CDR2 FQGNSA. This CDR3 is built from 17 residues.